Below are 25 T cell receptor beta chains sequenced from a single sample in a study of T-cell reconstitution after alpha-beta-depleted transplantation in children. Unique molecular identifiers were incorporated when the TCRbeta library was constructed. In TCRdb, the PCR reads were re-called with MiXCR into one record per CDR3 protein. The sample includes roughly 500,000 distinct CDR3 sequences, roughly 10% of them seen just once. Source: PBMCs, taken before TCRalphabeta/CD19-depleted stem cell transplant. The receptors stem from a child aged 2-9 years with inherited bone marrow failure, due to receive a stem cell transplant.

This clonotype was counted at least ten times. The chain has TRBV20-1 and TRBJ2-3, with D perhaps TRBD2 (6 bases). CDR3 length equals 15 residues. Germline loops: CDR1 DFQATT, CDR2 SNEGSKA (reference sequence). V was pared by 3 bases and J by 0 bases, with 13 bases between. In DNA form, the CDR3 reads TGCAGTGCTAGCTTCGACGGGAGAAGCACAGATACGCAGTATTTT. Translated, it gives CSASFDGRSTDTQYF.

This clonotype was found many times. V gene TRBV6-5 combines with J gene TRBJ2-3; TRBD2 might be the D (5 bases). The CDR3 loop spans 16 amino acids. V lost 5 bases and J 4 bases, leaving 19 bases between the germline ends. Germline-derived CDR1 and CDR2 are MNHEY and SVGAGI. CDR3 sequence: CASSTRRTRLPDTQYF. The CDR3 nucleotides are TGTGCCAGCAGTACTCGGCGGACTCGACTGCCAGATACGCAGTATTTT.

This clonotype was counted a few times. CDR3 protein: CASTPGVATEAFF. In nucleotides, the CDR3 is TGTGCCAGCACCCCAGGGGTAGCCACTGAAGCTTTCTTT. This chain uses TRBV7-9 with TRBJ1-1, with D perhaps matching TRBD1 (6 bases). Germline CDR1 is SEHNR and CDR2 is FQNEAQ (reference sequence). This CDR3 has 13 residues. Trimming removed 7 bases at V and 4 bases at J, with 13 bases between.

This clonotype showed up just a few times. The chain combines TRBV5-6 with TRBJ1-1; D not resolved. V was pared by 0 bases and J by 0 bases, with 6 bases between. The CDR3 runs to 14 residues. Per germline, CDR1 SGHDT and CDR2 YYEEEE. This CDR3 is CASSLEPMNTEAFF. Written as DNA, the CDR3 is TGTGCCAGCAGCTTGGAGCCGATGAACACTGAAGCTTTCTTT.

The chain combines TRBV7-2 with TRBJ2-7; D not resolved. Germline V gives CDR1 SGHTA, CDR2 FQGNSA. Trimming pared 1 base from V and 2 bases from J, leaving 12 bases between. The CDR3 has 15 amino acids. CDR3 in amino acids: CASSLGPRVTYEQYF. CDR3 DNA: TGTGCCAGCAGCTTAGGGCCCCGGGTAACCTACGAGCAGTACTTC.

The table lists this clonotype with many counts. In nucleotides, the CDR3 is TGCGCCAGCAGCCCTTCCAGGGGAAACACCATATATTTT. Translated: CASSPSRGNTIYF. The chain carries TRBV4-3 and TRBJ1-3; the D is unclear. The germline gives CDR1 LGHNA, CDR2 YSLEER. Trimming left V 4 bases short and J 4 bases short, with 8 bases between. The CDR3 consists of 13 residues.

This clonotype occurred a few times. The rearrangement uses TRBV20-1 and TRBJ2-7, with D possibly being TRBD2 (5 bases). V was clipped by 1 base and J by 1 base, with 14 bases between them. The germline V gene has CDR1 DFQATT and CDR2 SNEGSKA (reference sequence). CDR3 length: 15 amino acids. CDR3 in DNA: TGCAGTGCTAGAGTTAGTAGGGCGGGTTCCTACGAGCAGTACTTC. It translates to CSARVSRAGSYEQYF.

A few counts support this clonotype. The genes are TRBV20-1 and TRBJ2-7; D is ambiguous. The CDR3 contains 12 residues. The V gene's germline CDR1 is DFQATT and CDR2 SNEGSKA (reference sequence). V gave up 3 bases and J gave up 2 bases, with 8 bases separating them. Written as DNA, the CDR3 is TGCAGTGCTAGGAACAGTCCCTACGAGCAGTACTTC. This codes for CSARNSPYEQYF.

This clonotype was seen more than once but under ten times. The V and J genes are TRBV28 and TRBJ2-2; D could derive from TRBD1 or TRBD2 (5 bases each). This CDR3 contains 18 residues. Germline CDR1 MDHEN, CDR2 SYDVKM. The germline V and J ends were trimmed by 3 bases and 7 bases, with 24 bases remaining between them. The CDR3 protein is CASSFLLWGTNDLGELFF. The CDR3 DNA reads TGTGCCAGCAGTTTCTTATTGTGGGGGACGAACGATCTCGGGGAGCTGTTTTTT. The full variable domain, its missing parts supplied by reference TRBV28 and TRBJ2-2, is DVKVTQSSRYLVKRTGEKVFLECVQDMDHENMFWYRQDPGLGLRLIYFSYDVKMKEKGDIPEGYSVSREKKERFSLILESASTNQTSMYLCASSFLLWGTNDLGELFFGEGSRLTVL.

Many counts were recorded for this clonotype. This chain's CDR3 is CASMRDFTDTQYF. Here the CDR3 DNA reads TGCGCCAGCATGAGGGACTTCACAGATACGCAGTATTTT. The rearrangement uses TRBV5-1 and TRBJ2-3, with TRBD2 as a possible D gene (6 bases). The V end lost 6 bases, the J end lost 2 bases, and 10 bases lay between the germline ends. CDR1 is SGHRS, CDR2 YFSETQ, per germline. This CDR3 is built from 13 residues.

This clonotype was counted at least ten times. The CDR3 here is CASRTPGNPQTQYF. CDR3 coding DNA: TGTGCCAGCAGGACACCGGGCAACCCGCAGACCCAGTACTTC. This chain connects TRBV6-1 to TRBJ2-5; no definite D call. CDR1 and CDR2 from the germline V gene are MNHNS and SASEGT. CDR3 length: 14 residues. The V end was cut by 6 bases, the J end by 6 bases, with 17 bases between.

At least ten counts were recorded for this clonotype. The chain carries TRBV9 and TRBJ2-1; TRBD2 matches 10 bases. The CDR3 is 16 amino acids. V shed 4 bases, J shed 5 bases, and the junction held 9 bases outside the gene matches. The germline V gene encodes CDR1 SGDLS and CDR2 YYNGEE. The CDR3 DNA reads as TGTGCCAGCAGCACAACAGCGGGAGGGGGGAACAATGAGCAGTTCTTC. It translates to CASSTTAGGGNNEQFF.

This clonotype was picked up a small number of times. The chain carries TRBV11-1 and TRBJ1-6; 7 bases align to TRBD1. This CDR3 has 18 residues. Germline CDR1 reads SGHAT; CDR2 reads FQDESV (reference sequence). V lost 2 bases and J lost 0; bases outside the gene matches: 7. This CDR3 is CASSLPGTESSYNSPLHF. The DNA of the CDR3 is TGTGCCAGCAGCTTACCCGGGACAGAAAGCTCCTATAATTCACCCCTCCACTTT.

Remarks on this clonotype: A clone one base away is much larger, so this may be a read error. The J gene is TRBJ2-3, the V gene TRBV12-3 or TRBV12-4; D gene uncertain. The CDR3 runs to 13 residues. Trimming took off 8 bases at V and 3 bases at J, with 12 bases between the two ends. This chain's CDR3 is CASGRYPTDTQYF. CDR3 DNA sequence: TGTGCCAGCGGCCGATATCCGACAGATACGCAGTATTTT.

The chain joins TRBV6-2 or TRBV6-3 to TRBJ2-7; 7 bases are shared with TRBD2. This CDR3 region has 19 residues. V gave up 2 bases and J gave up 1 base; unmatched junction bases: 17. Per germline, CDR1 MNHEY and CDR2 SVGEGT. The CDR3 spells CASSYRSKGPAGLSYEQYF. The CDR3 nucleotides are TGTGCCAGCAGTTACCGGTCGAAGGGTCCAGCGGGGCTATCCTACGAGCAGTACTTC.

The sample holds many counts of this clonotype. This chain connects TRBV4-1 to TRBJ2-1; 11 bases align to TRBD2. Germline V gene sequence: CDR1 MGHRA, CDR2 YSYEKL. The CDR3 sequence is 16 residues long. Trimming removed 5 bases from V and 7 bases from J; junction bases left unmatched: 10. The CDR3 spells CASSSIAGGPDNEQFF. The CDR3 bases are TGCGCCAGCAGCTCAATAGCGGGAGGGCCAGATAATGAGCAGTTCTTC.

Ten or more counts support this clonotype. This chain connects TRBV7-2 to TRBJ2-1; 7 bases agree with TRBD2. This CDR3 region has 15 residues. The V segment lost 2 bases and the J segment 7 bases; nucleotides outside the gene matches: 8. Germline V gene data show CDR1 as SGHTA and CDR2 as FQGNSA. The CDR3 here is CASSLSNSGHNEQFF. CDR3 coding DNA: TGTGCCAGCAGCTTATCGAATAGCGGGCATAATGAGCAGTTCTTC.

This clonotype was detected ten times or more. The chain is built from TRBV7-2 and TRBJ1-2; the D gene is possibly TRBD1 (6 bases). Trimming removed 5 bases from V and 0 bases from J, with 16 bases in between. CDR1 and CDR2 (germline): SGHTA, FQGNSA. The CDR3 is 16 amino acids. The chain's CDR3 is CASSLGGRISNYGYTF. CDR3 sequence (DNA): TGTGCCAGCAGCCTCGGGGGGCGAATATCTAACTATGGCTACACCTTC.

This clonotype has more than one count but fewer than ten. The chain has TRBV10-2 and TRBJ2-2, with D possibly TRBD2 on 6 matching bases. Trimming left V 4 bases short and J 3 bases short, with 12 bases between. The CDR3 length is 15 residues. Germline V CDR1 and CDR2: WSHSY, SAAADI. CDR3 loop: CASSASGGDTGELFF. In DNA, the CDR3 is TGCGCCAGCAGTGCCTCAGGAGGGGACACCGGGGAGCTGTTTTTT.

This clonotype was counted many times. The CDR3 reads CASSQTGSGRNYEQYF. The CDR3 coding sequence is TGTGCCAGCAGCCAGACCGGTAGCGGGAGGAACTACGAGCAGTACTTC. The rearrangement uses TRBV14 and TRBJ2-7; 10 bases are a match to TRBD2. Germline CDR1 is SGHDN and CDR2 is FVKESK. The CDR3 is made up of 16 amino acids. V lost 3 bases, J lost 3 bases, and 8 bases stayed unmatched.

This clonotype showed up many times. The chain recombines TRBV27 with TRBJ1-6, with 10 bases identical to TRBD1. Germline V lookup: CDR1 MNHEY, CDR2 SMNVEV (reference sequence). The CDR3 has 16 residues. V dropped 3 bases and J dropped 7; count of bases not matched to a gene: 6. The DNA of the CDR3 is TGTGCCAGCAGTTTGCTCCAGACAGGGGGCAATTCACCCCTCCACTTT. This translates into CASSLLQTGGNSPLHF.

This clonotype appeared a single time. A much larger clone lies a single base off, so this may be a read error. V is TRBV28 and J is TRBJ1-1; 7 bases fit TRBD1. Germline assignment: CDR1 MDHEN and CDR2 SYDVKM. The CDR3 has 13 amino acids. Trimming cost V 3 bases and J 6 bases; bases outside gene matches: 4. This chain's CDR3 is CASSFAGGAEAFF. For the CDR3, the DNA is TGTGCCAGCAGTTTTGCAGGGGGGGCTGAAGCTTTCTTT.

This clonotype has a count of ten or more. The chain is built from TRBV5-1 and TRBJ2-3, with 7 bases lining up with TRBD2. Germline-derived CDR1 and CDR2 are SGHRS and YFSETQ. This CDR3 is built from 16 residues. Trimming removed 0 bases from V and 2 bases from J; junction bases left unmatched: 6. The DNA for the CDR3 is TGCGCCAGCAGCTTGGGTCAAGCGGGAACCACAGATACGCAGTATTTT. The encoded protein is CASSLGQAGTTDTQYF.

The chain uses TRBV7-2 and TRBJ1-2; D is unclear. Germline CDR1 SGHTA, CDR2 FQGNSA. CDR3 length equals 11 residues. V was clipped by 2 bases and J by 4 bases, with 2 bases between them. The CDR3 is CASSLSYGYTF. The CDR3 DNA sequence: TGTGCCAGCAGCTTAAGCTATGGCTACACCTTC.

This clonotype was found a few times. The rearrangement joins TRBV3-1 to TRBJ2-2; D may be TRBD1 or TRBD2 (5 bases each). The CDR3 spans 12 residues. Per germline, CDR1 LGHDT and CDR2 YNNKEL (reference sequence). V was clipped by 0 bases and J by 10 bases, with 6 bases between them. The chain's CDR3 is CASSQEGEELFF. For the CDR3, the DNA is TGTGCCAGCAGCCAAGAGGGGGAGGAGCTGTTTTTT.